The T cell receptor beta chain under discussion was sequenced for a study of OX40 agonist ivuxolimab in advanced cancers. Findings and caveats of the study: Specificity for antigen went undetermined in the expanded peripheral T cells. With doses of 0.1 to 3.0 mg/kg, CD4+ and CD8+ blood T cells had undergone clonal expansion by week 6. Expansion of clones was among the lowest in partial responders at 0.1-3.0 mg/kg.

Germline lookup yields CDR1 MDHEN and CDR2 SYDVKM. Germline trimming cut 4 bases from V and 4 bases from J; bases unmatched to any gene: 5. The CDR3 runs to 15 residues. With respect to this clone: The antigen is undetermined.

Autoimmune disease history or systemic immunosuppression was exclusionary. Assay: immunoSEQ multiplex PCR; the TCRdb copy retains only in-frame clones and omits some. The sample consists of 39,000 or so clones, 92% of them appearing once. The chain combines TRBV28 with TRBJ1-2, with 11 bases lining up with TRBD1. The TCR originated in an adult with an advanced solid tumor such as melanoma, head and neck, liver or kidney cancer. This specimen consisted of CD4+ or CD8+ T cells sorted from blood, obtained in a trial of the OX40 agonist ivuxolimab. Here the CDR3 reads CASSSAGTGGYGYTF. The CDR3 DNA sequence: TGTGCCAGCAGTTCCGCCGGGACAGGGGGCTATGGCTACACCTTC.